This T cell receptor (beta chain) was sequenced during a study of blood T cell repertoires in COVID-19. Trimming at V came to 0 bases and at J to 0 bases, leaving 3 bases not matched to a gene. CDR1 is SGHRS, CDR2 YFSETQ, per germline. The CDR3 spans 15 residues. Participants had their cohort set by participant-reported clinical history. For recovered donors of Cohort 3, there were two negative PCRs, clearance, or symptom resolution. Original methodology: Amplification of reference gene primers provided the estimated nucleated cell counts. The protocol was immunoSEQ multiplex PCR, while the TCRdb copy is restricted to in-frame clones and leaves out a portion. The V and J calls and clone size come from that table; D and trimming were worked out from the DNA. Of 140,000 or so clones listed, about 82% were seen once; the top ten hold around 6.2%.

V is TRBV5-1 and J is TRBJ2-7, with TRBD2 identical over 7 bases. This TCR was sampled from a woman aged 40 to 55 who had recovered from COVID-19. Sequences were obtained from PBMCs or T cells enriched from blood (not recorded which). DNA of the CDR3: TGCGCCAGCAGCTTGGAGGGCGGGAGCTCCTACGAGCAGTACTTC. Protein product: CASSLEGGSSYEQYF.